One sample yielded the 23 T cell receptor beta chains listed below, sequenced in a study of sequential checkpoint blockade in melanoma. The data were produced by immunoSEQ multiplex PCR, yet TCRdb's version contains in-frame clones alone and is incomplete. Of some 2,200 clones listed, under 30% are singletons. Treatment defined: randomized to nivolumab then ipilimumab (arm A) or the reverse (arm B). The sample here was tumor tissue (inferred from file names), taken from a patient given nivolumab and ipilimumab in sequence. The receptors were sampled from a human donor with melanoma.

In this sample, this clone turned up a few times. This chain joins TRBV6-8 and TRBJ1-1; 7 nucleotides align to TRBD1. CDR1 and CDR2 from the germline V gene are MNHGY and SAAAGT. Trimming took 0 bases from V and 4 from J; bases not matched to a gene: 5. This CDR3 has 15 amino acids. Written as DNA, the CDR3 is TGTGCCAGCAGTTACTCTAGGGGGCGCGGCACTGAAGCTTTCTTT. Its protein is CASSYSRGRGTEAFF.

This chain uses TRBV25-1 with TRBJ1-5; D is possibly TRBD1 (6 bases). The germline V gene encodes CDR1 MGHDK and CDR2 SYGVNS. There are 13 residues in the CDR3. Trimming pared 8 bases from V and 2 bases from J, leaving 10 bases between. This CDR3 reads CASLGGGNQPQHF. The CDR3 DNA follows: TGTGCCAGCTTAGGGGGGGGCAATCAGCCCCAGCATTTT.

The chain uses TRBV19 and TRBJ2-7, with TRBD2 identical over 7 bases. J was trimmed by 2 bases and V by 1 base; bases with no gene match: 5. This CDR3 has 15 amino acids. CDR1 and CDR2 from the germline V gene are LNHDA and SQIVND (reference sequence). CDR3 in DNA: TGTGCCAGTAGTATAGCGGGACTACAGACCTACGAGCAGTACTTC. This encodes CASSIAGLQTYEQYF.

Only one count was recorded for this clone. CDR3 loop: CASSIGPSPDTQYF. CDR3 in DNA: TGTGCCAGTAGTATCGGACCCAGTCCAGATACGCAGTATTTT. The V call is TRBV19, the J call TRBJ2-3; D is undetermined. The CDR3 extends over 14 amino acids. Trimming took off 3 bases at V and 4 bases at J, with 11 bases between the two ends. CDR1 and CDR2 (germline): LNHDA, SQIVND (reference sequence). The full variable domain, completed using reference TRBV19 and TRBJ2-3, is DGGITQSPKYLFRKEGQNVTLSCEQNLNHDAMYWYRQDPGQGLRLIYYSQIVNDFQKGDIAEGYSVSREKKESFPLTVTSAQKNPTAFYLCASSIGPSPDTQYFGPGTRLTVL.

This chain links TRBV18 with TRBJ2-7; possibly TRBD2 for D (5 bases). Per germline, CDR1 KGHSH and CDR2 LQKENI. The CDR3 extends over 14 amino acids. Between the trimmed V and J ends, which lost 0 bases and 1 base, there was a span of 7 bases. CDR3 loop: CASSPPTGSYEQYF. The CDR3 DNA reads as TGTGCCAGCTCACCACCGACGGGATCCTACGAGCAGTACTTC.

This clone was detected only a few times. This chain's CDR3 is CATSPPRGMDEKLFF. CDR3 coding DNA: TGTGCCACCAGCCCCCCTCGGGGCATGGATGAAAAACTGTTTTTT. The chain couples TRBV15 to TRBJ1-4, with D possibly matching TRBD1 (5 bases). Germline V gene sequence: CDR1 LNHNV, CDR2 YYDKDF (reference sequence). The CDR3 has 15 residues. V lost 5 bases, J lost 6 bases, and 16 bases lay in between.

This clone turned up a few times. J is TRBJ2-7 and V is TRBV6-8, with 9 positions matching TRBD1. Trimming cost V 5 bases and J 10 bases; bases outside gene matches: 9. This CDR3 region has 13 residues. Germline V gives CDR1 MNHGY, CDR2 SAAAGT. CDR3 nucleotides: TGTGCCAGCAGTGTCACAGGGGGCCCTAGACAGTACTTC. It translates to CASSVTGGPRQYF.

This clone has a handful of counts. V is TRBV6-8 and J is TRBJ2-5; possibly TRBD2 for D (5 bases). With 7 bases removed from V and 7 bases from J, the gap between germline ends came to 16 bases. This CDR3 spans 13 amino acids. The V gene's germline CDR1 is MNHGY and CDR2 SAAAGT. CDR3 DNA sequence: TGTGCCAGCACGAGGGAGAGTTATGGGACCCAGTACTTC. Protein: CASTRESYGTQYF.

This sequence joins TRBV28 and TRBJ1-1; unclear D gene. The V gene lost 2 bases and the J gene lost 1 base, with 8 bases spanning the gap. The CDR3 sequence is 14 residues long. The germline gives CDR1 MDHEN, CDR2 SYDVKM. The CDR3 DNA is TGTGCCAGCAGTTTAATCAGGCCGAACACTGAAGCTTTCTTT. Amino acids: CASSLIRPNTEAFF. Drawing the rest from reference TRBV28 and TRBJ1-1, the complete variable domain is DVKVTQSSRYLVKRTGEKVFLECVQDMDHENMFWYRQDPGLGLRLIYFSYDVKMKEKGDIPEGYSVSREKKERFSLILESASTNQTSMYLCASSLIRPNTEAFFGQGTRLTVV.

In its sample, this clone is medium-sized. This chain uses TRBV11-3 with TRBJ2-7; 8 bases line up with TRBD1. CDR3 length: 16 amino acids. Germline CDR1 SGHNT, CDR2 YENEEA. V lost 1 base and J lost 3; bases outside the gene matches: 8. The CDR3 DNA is TGTGCCAGCAGCTTAGTAGGACAGGGAACCTACTACGAGCAGTACTTC. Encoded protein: CASSLVGQGTYYEQYF.

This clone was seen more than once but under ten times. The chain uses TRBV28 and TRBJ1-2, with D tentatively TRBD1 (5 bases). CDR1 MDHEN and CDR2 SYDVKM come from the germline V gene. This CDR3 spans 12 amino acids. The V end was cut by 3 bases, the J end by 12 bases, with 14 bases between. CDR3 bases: TGTGCCAGCAGTTTCTCGGGGCTTGAGGACACCTTC. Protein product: CASSFSGLEDTF.

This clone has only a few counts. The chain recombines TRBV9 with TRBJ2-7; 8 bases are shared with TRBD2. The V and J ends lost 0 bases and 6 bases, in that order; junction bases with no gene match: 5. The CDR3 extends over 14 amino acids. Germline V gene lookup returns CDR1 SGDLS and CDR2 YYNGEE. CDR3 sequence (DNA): TGTGCCAGCAGCGTAGCAGCGGGAGTCGGCGAGCAGTACTTC. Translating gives CASSVAAGVGEQYF.

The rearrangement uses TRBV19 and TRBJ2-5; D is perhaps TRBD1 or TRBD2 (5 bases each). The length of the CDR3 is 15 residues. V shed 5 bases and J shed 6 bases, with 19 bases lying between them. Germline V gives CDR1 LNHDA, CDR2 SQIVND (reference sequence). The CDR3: CASSPPSSGQKTQYF. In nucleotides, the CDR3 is TGTGCCAGTAGTCCTCCCTCATCGGGGCAAAAGACCCAGTACTTC. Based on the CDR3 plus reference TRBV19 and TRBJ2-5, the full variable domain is DGGITQSPKYLFRKEGQNVTLSCEQNLNHDAMYWYRQDPGQGLRLIYYSQIVNDFQKGDIAEGYSVSREKKESFPLTVTSAQKNPTAFYLCASSPPSSGQKTQYFGPGTRLLVL.

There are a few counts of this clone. The CDR3 DNA follows: TGTGCCAGCAGACAAATGGCGAATGCGGGTTTACCCTATGGCTACACCTTC. It is translated as CASRQMANAGLPYGYTF. The gene calls are TRBV28 and TRBJ1-2; no definite D call. With 6 bases removed from V and 4 bases from J, the gap between germline ends came to 24 bases. The length of the CDR3 is 17 residues. Germline assignment: CDR1 MDHEN and CDR2 SYDVKM.

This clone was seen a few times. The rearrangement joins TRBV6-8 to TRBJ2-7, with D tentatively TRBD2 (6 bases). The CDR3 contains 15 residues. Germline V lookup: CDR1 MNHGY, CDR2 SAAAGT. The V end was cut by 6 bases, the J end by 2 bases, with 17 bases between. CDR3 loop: CASSGGDAGTYEQYF. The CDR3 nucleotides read TGTGCCAGCAGCGGAGGGGACGCAGGGACCTACGAGCAGTACTTC.

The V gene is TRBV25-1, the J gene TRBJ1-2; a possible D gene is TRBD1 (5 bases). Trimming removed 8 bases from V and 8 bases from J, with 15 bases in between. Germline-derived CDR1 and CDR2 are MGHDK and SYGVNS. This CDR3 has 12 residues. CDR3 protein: CASAGTWGGYTF. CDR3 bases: TGTGCCAGCGCCGGAACCTGGGGGGGCTACACCTTC.

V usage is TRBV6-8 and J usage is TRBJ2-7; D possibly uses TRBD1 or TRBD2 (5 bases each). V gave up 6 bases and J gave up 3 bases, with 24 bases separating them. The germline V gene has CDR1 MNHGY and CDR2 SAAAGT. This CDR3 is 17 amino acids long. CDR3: CASSPYRGDPRGYEQYF. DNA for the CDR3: TGTGCCAGCAGCCCTTATAGAGGGGATCCTAGGGGCTACGAGCAGTACTTC.

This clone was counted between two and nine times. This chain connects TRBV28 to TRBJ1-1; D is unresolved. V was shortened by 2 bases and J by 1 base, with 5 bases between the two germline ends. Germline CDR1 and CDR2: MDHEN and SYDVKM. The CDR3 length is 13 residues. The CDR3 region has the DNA TGTGCCAGCAGTTTACTTAGGAACACTGAAGCTTTCTTT. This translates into CASSLLRNTEAFF.

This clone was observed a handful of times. CDR3 region: CASRRGSTAQNTEAFF. The CDR3, as DNA: TGTGCCAGCAGAAGGGGCTCGACAGCCCAGAACACTGAAGCTTTCTTT. The chain joins TRBV6-8 to TRBJ1-1; weak D call: TRBD1 (5 bases). Per germline, CDR1 MNHGY and CDR2 SAAAGT. The CDR3 spans 16 residues. Trimming pared 6 bases from V and 1 base from J, leaving 18 bases between.

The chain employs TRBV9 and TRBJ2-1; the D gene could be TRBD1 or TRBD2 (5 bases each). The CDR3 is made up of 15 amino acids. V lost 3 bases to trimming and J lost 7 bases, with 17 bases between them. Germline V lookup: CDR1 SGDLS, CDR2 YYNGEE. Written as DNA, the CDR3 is TGTGCCAGCAGCGAGAGGTCGGGACCTATTAATGAGCAGTTCTTC. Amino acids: CASSERSGPINEQFF.

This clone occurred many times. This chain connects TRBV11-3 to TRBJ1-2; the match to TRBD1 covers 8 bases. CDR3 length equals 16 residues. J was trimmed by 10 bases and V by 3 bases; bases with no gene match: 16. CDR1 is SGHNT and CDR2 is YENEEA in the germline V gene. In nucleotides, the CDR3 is TGTGCCAGCAGCTTGCTAAGGGGTCCCTCAGGGGGCGACTACACCTTC. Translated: CASSLLRGPSGGDYTF.

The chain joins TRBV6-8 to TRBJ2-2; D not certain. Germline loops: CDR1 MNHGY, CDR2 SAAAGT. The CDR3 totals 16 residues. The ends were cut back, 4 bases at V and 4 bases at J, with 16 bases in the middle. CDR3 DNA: TGTGCCAGCAGTTCCCCCTCGGGTAGGAGCACCGGGGAGCTGTTTTTT. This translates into CASSSPSGRSTGELFF.

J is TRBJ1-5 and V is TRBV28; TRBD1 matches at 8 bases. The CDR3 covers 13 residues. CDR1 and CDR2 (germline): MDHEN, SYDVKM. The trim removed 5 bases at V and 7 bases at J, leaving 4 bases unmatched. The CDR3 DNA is TGTGCCAGCAGTGACAGGGGTGGCCAGCCCCAGCATTTT. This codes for CASSDRGGQPQHF.